The source of this T cell receptor (beta chain) is a study of blood T cell repertoires in COVID-19. Using immunoSEQ multiplex PCR, the repertoire was profiled, and TCRdb retains in-frame clones only, with some absent. The data hold around 26,000 clones, with roughly nine tenths observed a single time. The source material was peripheral blood. This sequence was found in a human donor in a cohort sampled during active COVID-19.

CDR3 bases: TGTGCCAGTAGTCCTGGACACTCCTCCTACGAGCAGTACTTC. Residues: CASSPGHSSYEQYF. The V and J genes are TRBV19 and TRBJ2-7, with D tentatively TRBD1 (5 bases). V was trimmed by 5 bases and J by 0 bases, leaving 11 bases between them. Per the germline V gene, CDR1 is LNHDA and CDR2 is SQIVND (reference sequence). This CDR3 is built from 14 residues.